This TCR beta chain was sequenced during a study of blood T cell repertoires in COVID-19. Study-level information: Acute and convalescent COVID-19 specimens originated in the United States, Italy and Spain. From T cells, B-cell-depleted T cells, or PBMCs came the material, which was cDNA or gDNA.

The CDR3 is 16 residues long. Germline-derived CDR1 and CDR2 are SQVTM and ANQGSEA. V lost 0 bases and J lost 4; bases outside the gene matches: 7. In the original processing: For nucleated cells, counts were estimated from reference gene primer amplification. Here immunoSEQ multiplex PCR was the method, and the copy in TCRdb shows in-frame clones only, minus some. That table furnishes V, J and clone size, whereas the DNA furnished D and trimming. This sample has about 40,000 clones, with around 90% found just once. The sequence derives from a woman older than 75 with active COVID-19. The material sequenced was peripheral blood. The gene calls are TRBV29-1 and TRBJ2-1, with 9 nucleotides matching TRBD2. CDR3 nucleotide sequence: TGCAGCGTTGAAGAGGCCCTAGCGGGGACTTACAATGAGCAGTTCTTC. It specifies CSVEEALAGTYNEQFF.